This TCR beta chain was obtained from a study of human T cells and chemical hapten exposure. Study at large: Per-sample TCR yields varied mainly from small pooled library volume differences.

This CDR3 comprises 15 residues. V lost 6 bases to trimming and J lost 2 bases; unmatched junction nucleotides: 5. Looked up from germline, CDR1 is MDHEN and CDR2 is SYDVKM. Original data processing: Samples held a median of around 100,000 TCRs, range about 20,000–690,600. Via MiXCR, TCRdb re-called the RACE reads, giving one row per CDR3 protein. Clone size and V and J calls follow TCRdb, not the original study. The sample lists some 89,000 distinct CDR3 sequences, about 28% seen once, with 9% to 12% in the top ten. Indicated time point: patch test 3, about 24 weeks after DPC sensitization. Treatment denoted: therapeutic diphenylcyclopropenone sensitization with weekly scalp DPC. To note about this clonotype: Antigen unknown.

Broader study findings: The formation of large CDR3 similarity clusters by expanded TCRs significantly exceeded that of controls.

V usage is TRBV28 and J usage is TRBJ2-1; 9 bases line up with TRBD2. This sequence was found in a man aged 35-49 years with alopecia areata. Some clones in this sample may be carry-over from other donors' samples. Source: whole blood, taken in connection with sensitization to the hapten diphenylcyclopropenone (DPC). CDR3 DNA: TGTGCCAGCAGCGGAGCGGGAGGCACCTACAATGAGCAGTTCTTC. Its protein is CASSGAGGTYNEQFF.